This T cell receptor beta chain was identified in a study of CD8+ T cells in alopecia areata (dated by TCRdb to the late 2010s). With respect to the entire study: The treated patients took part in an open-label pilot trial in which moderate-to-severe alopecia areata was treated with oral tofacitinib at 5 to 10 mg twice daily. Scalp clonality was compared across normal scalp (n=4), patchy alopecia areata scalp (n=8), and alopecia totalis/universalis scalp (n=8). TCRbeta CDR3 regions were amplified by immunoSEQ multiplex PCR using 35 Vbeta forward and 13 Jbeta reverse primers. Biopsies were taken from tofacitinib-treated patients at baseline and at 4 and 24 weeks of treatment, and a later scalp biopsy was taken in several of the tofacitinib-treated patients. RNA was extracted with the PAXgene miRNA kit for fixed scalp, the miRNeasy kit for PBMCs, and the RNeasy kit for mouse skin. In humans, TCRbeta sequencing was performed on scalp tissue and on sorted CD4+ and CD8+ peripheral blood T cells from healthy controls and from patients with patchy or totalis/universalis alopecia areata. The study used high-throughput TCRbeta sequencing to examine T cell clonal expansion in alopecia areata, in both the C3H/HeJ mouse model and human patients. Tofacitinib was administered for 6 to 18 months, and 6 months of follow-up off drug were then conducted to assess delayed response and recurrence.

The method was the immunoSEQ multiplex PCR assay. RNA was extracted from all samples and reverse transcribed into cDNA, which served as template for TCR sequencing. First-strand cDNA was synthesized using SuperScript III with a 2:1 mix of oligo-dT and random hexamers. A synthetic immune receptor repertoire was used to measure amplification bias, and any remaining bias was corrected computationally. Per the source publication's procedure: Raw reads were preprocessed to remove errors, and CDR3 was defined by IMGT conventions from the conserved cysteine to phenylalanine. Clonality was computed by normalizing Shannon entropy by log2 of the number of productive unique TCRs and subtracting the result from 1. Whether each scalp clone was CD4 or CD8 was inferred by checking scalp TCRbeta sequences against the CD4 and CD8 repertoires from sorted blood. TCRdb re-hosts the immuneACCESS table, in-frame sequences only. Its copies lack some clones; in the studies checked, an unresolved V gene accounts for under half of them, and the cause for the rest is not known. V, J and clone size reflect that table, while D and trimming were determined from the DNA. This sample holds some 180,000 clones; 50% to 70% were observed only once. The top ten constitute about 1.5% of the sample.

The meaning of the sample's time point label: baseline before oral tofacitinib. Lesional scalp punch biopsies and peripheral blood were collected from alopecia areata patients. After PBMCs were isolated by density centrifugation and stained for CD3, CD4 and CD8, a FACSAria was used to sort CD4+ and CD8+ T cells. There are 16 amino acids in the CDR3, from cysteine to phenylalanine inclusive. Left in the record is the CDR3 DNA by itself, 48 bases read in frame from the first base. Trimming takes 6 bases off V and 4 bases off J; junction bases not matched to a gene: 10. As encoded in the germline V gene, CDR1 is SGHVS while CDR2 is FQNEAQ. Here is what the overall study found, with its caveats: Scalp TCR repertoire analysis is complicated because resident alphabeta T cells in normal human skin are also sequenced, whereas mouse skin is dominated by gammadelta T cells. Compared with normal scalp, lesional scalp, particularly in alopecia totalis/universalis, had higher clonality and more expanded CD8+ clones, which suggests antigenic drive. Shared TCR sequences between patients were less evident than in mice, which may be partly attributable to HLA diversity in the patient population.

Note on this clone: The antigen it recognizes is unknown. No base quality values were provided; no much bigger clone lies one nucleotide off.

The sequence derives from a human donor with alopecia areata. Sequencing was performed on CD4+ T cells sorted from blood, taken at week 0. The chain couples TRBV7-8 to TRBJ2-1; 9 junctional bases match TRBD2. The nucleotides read TGTGCCAGCAGTTTCCTTGGCGGGGGGGCGTACAATGAGCAGTTCTTC. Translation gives CASSFLGGGAYNEQFF.